These 4 T cell receptor beta chains were sequenced from one sample in a study of T cell responses to AZD1222 COVID-19 vaccine. Repertoires were generated with immunoSEQ multiplex PCR, while TCRdb's copy carries only in-frame clones and drops some. Of approximately 77,000 clones in the sample, around 90% are singletons; the top ten hold around 7.1%. The sample here was peripheral blood, taken on day 0 of MenACWY control vaccination. The source is an adult in good health.

This clone appeared once. The CDR3: CASSRTGGNMNTEAFF. CDR3 coding DNA: TGCGCCAGCAGCAGGACAGGGGGGAATATGAACACTGAAGCTTTCTTT. This chain uses TRBV5-1 with TRBJ1-1, with TRBD1 matching over 10 bases. Germline values: CDR1 SGHRS, CDR2 YFSETQ. This CDR3 region has 16 residues. Trimming cost V 4 bases and J 0 bases; bases outside gene matches: 6.

The chain uses TRBV28 and TRBJ2-3; no firm D call. CDR3 length equals 13 residues. Per the germline V gene, CDR1 is MDHEN and CDR2 is SYDVKM. Trimming removed 6 bases at V and 0 bases at J, with 7 bases between. The CDR3: CASSSSSTDTQYF. The CDR3 nucleotides read TGTGCCAGCAGCTCATCTAGCACAGATACGCAGTATTTT. The complete variable domain, with remaining parts taken from reference TRBV28 and TRBJ2-3, reads DVKVTQSSRYLVKRTGEKVFLECVQDMDHENMFWYRQDPGLGLRLIYFSYDVKMKEKGDIPEGYSVSREKKERFSLILESASTNQTSMYLCASSSSSTDTQYFGPGTRLTVL.

The chain employs TRBV5-1 and TRBJ1-1, with 7 bases matching TRBD1. Germline V CDR1 and CDR2: SGHRS, YFSETQ. V dropped 0 bases and J dropped 4; count of bases not matched to a gene: 9. The length of the CDR3 is 16 residues. DNA of the CDR3: TGCGCCAGCAGCTTGGGGCAGGGGGTTGCGACCACTGAAGCTTTCTTT. This codes for CASSLGQGVATTEAFF.

In its sample, this clone was seen once. V is TRBV7-2 and J is TRBJ1-3; D may be TRBD1 (6 bases). The CDR3 length is 17 residues. The V gene lost 2 bases and the J gene lost 0 bases, with 14 bases spanning the gap. Germline loops: CDR1 SGHTA, CDR2 FQGNSA. CDR3 sequence (DNA): TGTGCCAGCAGCTTATTGGGGGCAGCTGCCTCTGGAAACACCATATATTTT. Translating it yields CASSLLGAAASGNTIYF.